The clone carrying this T cell receptor beta chain was seen a handful of times. What it recognizes is unknown. This record comes from a study of regulatory T cells in long-lasting Graves disease. Across the study: The study counted Graves' disease as persistent given over 5 years of antithyroid drugs and positive TSH receptor antibodies. Study outcomes and limitations: Patients with persistent Graves' had lower TCR diversity than newly diagnosed patients. Persistent disease favored TRBV28, TRBJ1-2 and TRBJ2-5.

Time point denoted: persistent/refractory GD, antithyroid drugs over 5 years with positive TRAb. Researchers made the TCR library from RNA that was extracted from PBMCs. Building of the TCR beta libraries involved iRepertoire HTBI primers and Arm-PCR of CDR3 regions. In TCRdb, the multiplex PCR reads were re-called with MiXCR into one record per CDR3 protein. The sample records approximately 350,000 distinct CDR3 sequences, 20% to 25% being singletons. Germline V gene lookup returns CDR1 DFQATT and CDR2 SNEGSKA (reference sequence). Trimming stripped 2 bases from V and 0 bases from J, with 14 bases between. The CDR3 has 15 residues.

This chain uses TRBV20-1 with TRBJ2-7; D call uncertain. This specimen was peripheral blood mononuclear cells (PBMCs), taken when the disease was refractory, from a patient treated with antithyroid drugs. This clonotype was obtained from a middle-aged woman with Graves disease. CDR3 nucleotide sequence: TGCAGTGCTAGAAGAGGACCAGGCTACTCCTACGAGCAGTACTTC. Residues: CSARRGPGYSYEQYF.